This paragraph reports one TCR beta chain. Its target is unknown. The data are from a study of T cell responses to AZD1222 COVID-19 vaccine. Notes on the study in general: Repertoire samples came only from after the peak T cell response. Reports say nearly half of spike-specific TCRs go after unmutated variant regions.

The CDR3 covers 16 residues. J was trimmed by 4 bases and V by 5 bases; bases with no gene match: 12. Germline-derived CDR1 and CDR2 are SGHTA and FQGTGA. Only in-frame clones appear in the TCRdb table, and some are missing; sequencing was by immunoSEQ multiplex PCR. This repertoire shows 130,000 or so clones, 84% found once; its top ten account for about 27%. Second-dose groups at about 4 or about 12 weeks were pooled. The material was peripheral blood, obtained 28 days after the second AZD1222 dose. The rearrangement uses TRBV7-3 and TRBJ1-1; 8 positions match TRBD1. The TCR sequence derives from an adult who received the AZD1222 COVID-19 vaccine. Here the CDR3 reads CASSVGQGRQVTEAFF. Here the CDR3 DNA reads TGTGCCAGCAGCGTAGGACAGGGACGTCAAGTCACTGAAGCTTTCTTT.